A single T cell receptor beta chain is shown here with its context. Study processing details: Estimates of nucleated cell counts were drawn from the amplification of reference gene primers. Assay used: immunoSEQ multiplex PCR; TCRdb lists only in-frame clones, some missing. V, J and clone size are taken as reported in that table, and D and trimming were inferred from the DNA itself. The sample holds under 250,000 clones; about 87% are singletons and the top ten take more than 6.5%. V shed 2 bases and J shed 5 bases, with 10 bases lying between them. CDR3 length: 14 amino acids. Germline V gene lookup returns CDR1 SGHTA and CDR2 FQGNSA. This specimen belongs to a study of blood T cell repertoires in COVID-19. Turning to the study itself: The United States, Italy and Spain were the sources of the acute and convalescent COVID-19 samples. PBMCs, B-cell-depleted T cells, or T cells were the source of the cDNA or gDNA that made up the material.

The sequence derives from a woman between 70 and 85 years old with active or convalescent COVID-19. V usage is TRBV7-2 and J usage is TRBJ2-1, with a tentative D call TRBD1 (6 bases). The material sequenced was peripheral blood. The CDR3 DNA reads as TGTGCCAGCAGCTTAACAGGGAAAGACAATGAGCAGTTCTTC. This codes for CASSLTGKDNEQFF.